This TCR beta chain was obtained from a study of T-cell memory formation after mild COVID-19. Overall study results and limits: Mainly CM and EM harbored the contracting CD4+ clones; mainly EMRA harbored the CD8+ ones. Clones shrinking between day 15 and 85 showed a balanced CD4/CD8 split, and those that grew later tilted toward CD4+.

The V and J ends lost 3 bases and 5 bases respectively, with 7 bases between them. In germline, CDR1 is LGHNA, CDR2 YSLEER. This CDR3 spans 12 amino acids. This clonotype was counted ten times or more. Its specificity is unknown. Using its own MiXCR run on the 5' RACE reads, TCRdb lists one record per CDR3 protein. The profile shows fewer than 140,000 distinct CDR3 sequences, approximately 15% of them singletons. This TCR derives from an adult woman who had mild COVID-19 (a few samples of this study predate the infection). Cell type and time point are not known. The sequencing input was PBMCs or a T cell subset sorted from them (not recorded which). The gene calls are TRBV4-3 and TRBJ1-1; perhaps TRBD1 as D (5 bases). In DNA form, the CDR3 reads TGCGCCAGCAGCCATGGGGGTACTGAAGCTTTCTTT. This sequence encodes CASSHGGTEAFF.